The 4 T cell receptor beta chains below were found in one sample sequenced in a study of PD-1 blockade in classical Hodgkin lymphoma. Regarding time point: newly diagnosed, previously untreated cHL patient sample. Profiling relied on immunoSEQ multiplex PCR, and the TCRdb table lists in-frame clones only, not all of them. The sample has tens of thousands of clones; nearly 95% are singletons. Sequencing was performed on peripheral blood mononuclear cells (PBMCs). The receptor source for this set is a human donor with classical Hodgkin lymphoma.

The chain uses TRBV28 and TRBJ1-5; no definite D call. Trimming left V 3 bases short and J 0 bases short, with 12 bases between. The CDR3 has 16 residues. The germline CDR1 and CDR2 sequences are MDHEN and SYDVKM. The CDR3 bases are TGTGCCAGCAGTTTCCCTCGGATGATTAGCAATCAGCCCCAGCATTTT. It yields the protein CASSFPRMISNQPQHF.

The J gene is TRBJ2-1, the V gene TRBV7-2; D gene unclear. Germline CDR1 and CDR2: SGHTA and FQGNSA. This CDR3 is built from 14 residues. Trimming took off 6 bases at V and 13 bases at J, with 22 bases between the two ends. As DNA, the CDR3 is TGTGCCAGCAGTTACGATACAAGCAGCAGCCCTCAGTTCTTC. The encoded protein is CASSYDTSSSPQFF.

CDR3 region: CASSQAAGTYTGELFF. The CDR3 DNA reads TGCGCCAGCAGCCAAGCTGCGGGAACGTACACCGGGGAGCTGTTTTTT. The chain couples TRBV4-3 to TRBJ2-2, with TRBD2 as a possible D gene (6 bases). V shed 1 base and J shed 3 bases, with 12 bases lying between them. There are 16 residues in the CDR3. CDR1 LGHNA and CDR2 YSLEER come from the germline V gene.

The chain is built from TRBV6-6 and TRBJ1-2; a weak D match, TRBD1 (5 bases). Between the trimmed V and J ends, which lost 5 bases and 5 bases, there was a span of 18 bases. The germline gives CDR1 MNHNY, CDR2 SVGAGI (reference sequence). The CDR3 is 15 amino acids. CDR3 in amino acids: CASSQGALGLYGYTF. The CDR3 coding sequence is TGTGCCAGCAGTCAAGGGGCGCTGGGGTTATATGGCTACACCTTC.